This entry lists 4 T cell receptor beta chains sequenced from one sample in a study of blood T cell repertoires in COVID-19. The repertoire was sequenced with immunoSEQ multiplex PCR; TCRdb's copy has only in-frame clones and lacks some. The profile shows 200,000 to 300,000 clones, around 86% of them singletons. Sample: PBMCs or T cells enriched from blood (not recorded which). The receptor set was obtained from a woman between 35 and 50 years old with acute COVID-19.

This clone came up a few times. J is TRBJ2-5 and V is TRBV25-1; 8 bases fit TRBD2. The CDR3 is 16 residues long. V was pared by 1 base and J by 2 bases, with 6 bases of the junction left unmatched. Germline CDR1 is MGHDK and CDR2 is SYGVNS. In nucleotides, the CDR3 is TGTGCCAGCAGTGAATCGGGGGGGAGAGGGCAAGAGACCCAGTACTTC. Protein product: CASSESGGRGQETQYF.

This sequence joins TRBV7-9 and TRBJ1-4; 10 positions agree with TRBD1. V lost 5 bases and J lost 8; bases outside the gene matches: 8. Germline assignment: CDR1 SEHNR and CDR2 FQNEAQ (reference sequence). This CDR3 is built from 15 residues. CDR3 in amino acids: CASSPRQGAGEKLFF. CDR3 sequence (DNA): TGTGCCAGCAGCCCGAGACAGGGGGCAGGAGAAAAACTGTTTTTT.

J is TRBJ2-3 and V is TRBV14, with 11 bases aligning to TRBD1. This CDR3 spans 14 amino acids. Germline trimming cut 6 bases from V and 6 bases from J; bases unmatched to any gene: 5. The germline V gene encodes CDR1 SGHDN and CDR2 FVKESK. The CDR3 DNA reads TGTGCCAGCAGTCGCCGGGACAGGGGGGATACGCAGTATTTT. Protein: CASSRRDRGDTQYF.

The CDR3 sequence: CAWSPGGDQPQHF. The CDR3 DNA reads as TGTGCCTGGAGTCCGGGGGGTGATCAGCCCCAGCATTTT. The chain couples TRBV30 to TRBJ1-5; D might be TRBD1 (5 bases). Germline V gives CDR1 GTSNPN, CDR2 SVGIG (reference sequence). Trimming took 2 bases from V and 5 from J, leaving 10 bases between them. The CDR3 runs 13 residues. Together with reference TRBV30 and TRBJ1-5, the CDR3 gives the full variable domain: SQTIHQWPATLVQPVGSPLSLECTVEGTSNPNLYWYRQAAGRGLQLLFYSVGIGQISSEVPQNLSASRPQDRQFILSSKKLLLSDSGFYLCAWSPGGDQPQHFGDGTRLSIL.